At least ten counts were recorded for the clone carrying this T cell receptor beta chain. The CDR3 contains 15 residues. The V segment lost 6 bases and the J segment 1 base; nucleotides outside the gene matches: 9. CDR1 is MNHNS and CDR2 is SASEGT in the germline V gene. This sample stems from a study of Graves' ophthalmopathy and Graves' hyperthyroidism. The overall study: The authors collected peripheral blood at initial diagnosis, before any treatment.

RNA transcripts served as template for amplifying TCR beta CDR3 sequences. First-round RT-PCR employed HTBI primers, with a second-round multiplex PCR after it. MiXCR, applied by TCRdb to the multiplex PCR reads, yields one record per CDR3 protein. The table has about 400,000 distinct CDR3 sequences, about 16% seen once. Orbital computed tomography, together with clinical symptoms, serum thyroxine, TRAb and thyroid ultrasound, was used for diagnosis. The J gene is TRBJ2-7, the V gene TRBV6-1; 7 bases are shared with TRBD2. The specimen sequenced was peripheral blood. The TCR was taken from a woman aged 18-30 years with Graves' ophthalmopathy. The CDR3 bases are TGTGCCAGCAGGAACGGGGGGACCCTGTCCTACGAGCAGTACTTC. Protein product: CASRNGGTLSYEQYF.